The clone carrying this TCR delta chain is medium-sized. The data are from a study of gamma-delta chains in newborns, infants, children. Study-wide background: Innate gammadelta T cells reportedly expand polyclonally right after birth, driven by microbial exposure, per the title.

TCRdb called clones from the reads again using CATT. The data hold roughly 2,400 delta-chain clones, with 9% to 10% observed a single time. The CDR3 is made up of 17 amino acids. The V gene lost 1 base and the J gene lost 2 bases, with 17 bases spanning the gap. Per germline, CDR1 TSWWSYY and CDR2 QGS. The sample comprised blood. The source of this sequence is a child who was a newborn, infant or young child, either healthy, febrile or measles-vaccinated (not recorded which). The rearrangement uses TRDV1 and TRDJ1; D may be TRDD3 (5 bases). The chain's CDR3 is CALGEPKVRGYTDKLIF. For the CDR3, the DNA is TGTGCTCTTGGGGAACCCAAAGTTCGAGGATATACCGATAAACTCATCTTT.